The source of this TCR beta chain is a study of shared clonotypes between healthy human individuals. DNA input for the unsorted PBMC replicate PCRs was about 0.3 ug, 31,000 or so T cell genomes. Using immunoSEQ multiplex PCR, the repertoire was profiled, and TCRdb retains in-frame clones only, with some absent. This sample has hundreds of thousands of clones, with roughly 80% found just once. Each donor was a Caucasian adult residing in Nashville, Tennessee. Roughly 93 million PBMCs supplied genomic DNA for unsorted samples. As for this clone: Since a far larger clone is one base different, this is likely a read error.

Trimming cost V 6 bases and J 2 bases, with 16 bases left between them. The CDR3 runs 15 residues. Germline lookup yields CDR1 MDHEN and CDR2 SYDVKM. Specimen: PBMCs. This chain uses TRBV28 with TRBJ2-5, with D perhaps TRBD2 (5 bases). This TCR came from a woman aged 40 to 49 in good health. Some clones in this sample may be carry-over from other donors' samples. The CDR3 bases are TGTGCCAGCAGAACCTCCCGGGGAGAACAAGAGACCCAGTACTTC. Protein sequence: CASRTSRGEQETQYF.